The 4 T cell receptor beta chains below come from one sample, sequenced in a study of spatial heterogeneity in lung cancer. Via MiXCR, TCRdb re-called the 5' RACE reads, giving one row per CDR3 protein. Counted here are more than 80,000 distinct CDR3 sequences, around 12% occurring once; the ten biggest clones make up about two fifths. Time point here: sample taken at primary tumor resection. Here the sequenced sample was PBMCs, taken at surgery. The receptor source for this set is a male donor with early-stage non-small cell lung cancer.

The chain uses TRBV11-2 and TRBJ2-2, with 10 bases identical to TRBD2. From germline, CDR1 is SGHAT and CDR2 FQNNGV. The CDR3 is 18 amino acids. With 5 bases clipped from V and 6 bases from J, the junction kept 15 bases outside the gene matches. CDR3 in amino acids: CASSRYRVPAGGPGELFF. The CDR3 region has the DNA TGTGCCAGCAGCCGTTACAGGGTACCAGCGGGAGGGCCCGGGGAGCTGTTTTTT.

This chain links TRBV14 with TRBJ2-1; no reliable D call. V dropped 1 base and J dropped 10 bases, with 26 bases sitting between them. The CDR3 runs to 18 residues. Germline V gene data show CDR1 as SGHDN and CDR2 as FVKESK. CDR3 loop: CASSQGTSTIPAYGEQFF. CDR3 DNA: TGTGCCAGCAGCCAAGGCACATCAACCATCCCAGCGTATGGGGAGCAGTTCTTC. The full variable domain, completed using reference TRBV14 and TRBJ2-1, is EAGVTQFPSHSVIEKGQTVTLRCDPISGHDNLYWYRRVMGKEIKFLLHFVKESKQDESGMPNNRFLAERTGGTYSTLKVQPAELEDSGVYFCASSQGTSTIPAYGEQFFGPGTRLTVL.

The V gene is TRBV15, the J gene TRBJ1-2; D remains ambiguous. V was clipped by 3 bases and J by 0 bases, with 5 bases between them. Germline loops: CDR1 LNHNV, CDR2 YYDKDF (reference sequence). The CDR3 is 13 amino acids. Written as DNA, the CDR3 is TGTGCCACCAGCAGCTCCGCTAACTATGGCTACACCTTC. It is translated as CATSSSANYGYTF.

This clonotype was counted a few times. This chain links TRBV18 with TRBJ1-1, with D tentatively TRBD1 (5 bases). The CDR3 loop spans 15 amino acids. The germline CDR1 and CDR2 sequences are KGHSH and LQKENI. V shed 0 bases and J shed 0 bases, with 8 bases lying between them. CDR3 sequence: CASSPPARVNTEAFF. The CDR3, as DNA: TGTGCCAGCTCACCACCTGCCAGGGTGAACACTGAAGCTTTCTTT.